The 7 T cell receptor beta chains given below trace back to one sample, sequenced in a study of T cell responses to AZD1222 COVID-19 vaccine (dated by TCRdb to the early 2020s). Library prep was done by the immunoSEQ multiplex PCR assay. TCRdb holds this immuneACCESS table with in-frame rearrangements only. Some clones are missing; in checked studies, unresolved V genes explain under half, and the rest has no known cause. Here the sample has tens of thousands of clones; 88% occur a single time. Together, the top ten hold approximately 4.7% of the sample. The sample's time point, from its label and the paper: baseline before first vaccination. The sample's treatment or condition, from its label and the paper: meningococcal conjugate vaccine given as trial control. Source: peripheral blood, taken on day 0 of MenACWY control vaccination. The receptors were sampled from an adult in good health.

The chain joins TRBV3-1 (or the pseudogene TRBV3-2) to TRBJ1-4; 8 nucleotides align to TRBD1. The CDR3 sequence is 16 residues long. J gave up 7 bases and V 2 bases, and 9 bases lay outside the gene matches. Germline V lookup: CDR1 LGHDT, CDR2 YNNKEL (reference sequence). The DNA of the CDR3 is TGTGCCAGCAGCCAATCCCGGGGGACAGGTCCTGAAAAACTGTTTTTT. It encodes CASSQSRGTGPEKLFF.

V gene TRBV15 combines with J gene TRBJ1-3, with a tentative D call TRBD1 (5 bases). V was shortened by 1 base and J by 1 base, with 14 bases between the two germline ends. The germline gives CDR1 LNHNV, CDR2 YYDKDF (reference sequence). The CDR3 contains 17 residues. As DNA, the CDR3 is TGTGCCACCAGCAGAGGGACGGGGGGGATTTCTGGAAACACCATATATTTT. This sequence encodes CATSRGTGGISGNTIYF. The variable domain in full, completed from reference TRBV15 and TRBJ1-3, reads DAMVIQNPRYQVTQFGKPVTLSCSQTLNHNVMYWYQQKSSQAPKLLFHYYDKDFNNEADTPDNFQSRRPNTSFCFLDIRSPGLGDTAMYLCATSRGTGGISGNTIYFGEGSWLTVV.

The CDR3 here is CASSLEQTTIYGYTF. The CDR3 DNA reads as TGTGCCAGCAGCTTAGAACAGACCACTATCTATGGCTACACCTTC. The V gene is TRBV7-2, the J gene TRBJ1-2; D remains ambiguous. The CDR3 is 15 amino acids. Germline V gives CDR1 SGHTA, CDR2 FQGNSA. V lost 1 base, J lost 4 bases, and 13 bases lay in between.

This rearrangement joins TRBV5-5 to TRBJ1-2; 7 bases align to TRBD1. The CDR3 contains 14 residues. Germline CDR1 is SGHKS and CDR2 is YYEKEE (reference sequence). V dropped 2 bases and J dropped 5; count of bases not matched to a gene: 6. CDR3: CASSFPGRGYGYTF. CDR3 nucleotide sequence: TGTGCCAGCAGCTTTCCGGGCAGGGGGTATGGCTACACCTTC.

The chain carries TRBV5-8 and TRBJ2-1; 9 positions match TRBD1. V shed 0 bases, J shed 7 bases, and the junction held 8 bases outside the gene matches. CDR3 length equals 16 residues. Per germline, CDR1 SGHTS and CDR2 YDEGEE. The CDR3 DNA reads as TGTGCCAGCAGCTTGGCTTGGGACAGGGTGAGGAATGAGCAGTTCTTC. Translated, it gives CASSLAWDRVRNEQFF.

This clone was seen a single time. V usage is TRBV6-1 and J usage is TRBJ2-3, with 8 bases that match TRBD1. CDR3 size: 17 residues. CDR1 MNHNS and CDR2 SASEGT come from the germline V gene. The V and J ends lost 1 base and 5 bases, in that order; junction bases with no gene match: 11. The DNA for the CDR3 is TGTGCCAGCAGTGAAGAACTAGGACAGGGCTTTCTAGATACGCAGTATTTT. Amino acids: CASSEELGQGFLDTQYF.

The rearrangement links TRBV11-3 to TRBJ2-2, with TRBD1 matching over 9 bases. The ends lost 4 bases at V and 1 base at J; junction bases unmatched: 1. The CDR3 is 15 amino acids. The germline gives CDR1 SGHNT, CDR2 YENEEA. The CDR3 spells CASSSDRGNTGELFF. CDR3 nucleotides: TGTGCCAGCAGCTCGGACAGGGGGAACACCGGGGAGCTGTTTTTT. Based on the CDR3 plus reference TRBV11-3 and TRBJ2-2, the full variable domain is EAGVVQSPRYKIIEKKQPVAFWCNPISGHNTLYWYLQNLGQGPELLIRYENEEAVDDSQLPKDRFSAERLKGVDSTLKIQPAELGDSAVYLCASSSDRGNTGELFFGEGSRLTVL.